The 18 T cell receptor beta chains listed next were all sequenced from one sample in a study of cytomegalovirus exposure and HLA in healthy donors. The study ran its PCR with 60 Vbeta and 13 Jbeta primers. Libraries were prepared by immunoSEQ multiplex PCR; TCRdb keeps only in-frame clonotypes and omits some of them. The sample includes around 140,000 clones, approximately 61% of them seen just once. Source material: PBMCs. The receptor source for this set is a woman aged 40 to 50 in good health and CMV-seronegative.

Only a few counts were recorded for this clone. Here the CDR3 reads CASSPLAGTEAFF. CDR3 DNA sequence: TGTGCCAGCAGCCCTCTAGCCGGCACTGAAGCTTTCTTT. The chain carries TRBV27 and TRBJ1-1, with D unresolved. Germline CDR1 and CDR2: MNHEY and SMNVEV (reference sequence). The CDR3 totals 13 residues. The ends were cut back, 6 bases at V and 4 bases at J, with 12 bases in the middle.

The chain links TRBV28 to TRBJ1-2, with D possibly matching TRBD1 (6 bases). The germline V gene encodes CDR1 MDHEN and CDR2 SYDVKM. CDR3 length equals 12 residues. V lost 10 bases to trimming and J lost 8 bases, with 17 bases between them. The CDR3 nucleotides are TGTGCCACCGGAGACAGGTTCTCCGGCTACACCTTC. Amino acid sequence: CATGDRFSGYTF.

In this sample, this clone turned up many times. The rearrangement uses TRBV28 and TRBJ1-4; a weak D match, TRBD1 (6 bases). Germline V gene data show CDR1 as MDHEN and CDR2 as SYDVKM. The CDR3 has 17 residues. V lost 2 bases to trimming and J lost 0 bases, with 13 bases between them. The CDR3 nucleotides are TGTGCCAGCAGTTTAAACAGGGAGGGGGCAACTAATGAAAAACTGTTTTTT. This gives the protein CASSLNREGATNEKLFF.

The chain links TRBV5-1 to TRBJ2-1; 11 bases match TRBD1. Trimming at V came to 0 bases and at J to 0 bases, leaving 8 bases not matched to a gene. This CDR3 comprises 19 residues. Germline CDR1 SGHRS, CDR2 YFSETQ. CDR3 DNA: TGCGCCAGCAGCTTGGGGACAGGGGGCTCCGTTAGCTCCTACAATGAGCAGTTCTTC. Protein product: CASSLGTGGSVSSYNEQFF.

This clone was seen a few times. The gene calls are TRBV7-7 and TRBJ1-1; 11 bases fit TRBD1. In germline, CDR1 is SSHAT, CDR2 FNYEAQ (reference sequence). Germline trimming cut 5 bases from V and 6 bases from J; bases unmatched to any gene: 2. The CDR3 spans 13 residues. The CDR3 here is CASSRDRGSEAFF. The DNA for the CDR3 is TGTGCCAGCAGCCGGGACAGGGGGTCTGAAGCTTTCTTT.

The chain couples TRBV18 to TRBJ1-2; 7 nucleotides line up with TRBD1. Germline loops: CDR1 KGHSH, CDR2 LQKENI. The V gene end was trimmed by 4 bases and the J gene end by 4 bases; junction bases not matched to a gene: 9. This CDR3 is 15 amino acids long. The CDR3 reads CASSLPEGAGYGYTF. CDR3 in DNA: TGTGCCAGCTCACTCCCGGAGGGGGCAGGCTATGGCTACACCTTC. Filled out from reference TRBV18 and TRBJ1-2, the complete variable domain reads NAGVMQNPRHLVRRRGQEARLRCSPMKGHSHVYWYRQLPEEGLKFMVYLQKENIIDESGMPKERFSAEFPKEGPSILRIQQVVRGDSAAYFCASSLPEGAGYGYTFGSGTRLTVV.

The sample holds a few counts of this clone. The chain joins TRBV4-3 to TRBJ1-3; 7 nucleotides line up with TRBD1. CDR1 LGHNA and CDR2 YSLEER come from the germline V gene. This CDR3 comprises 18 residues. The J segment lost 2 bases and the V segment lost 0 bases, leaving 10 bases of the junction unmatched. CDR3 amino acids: CASSQERGRGRAGNTIYF. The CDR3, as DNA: TGCGCCAGCAGCCAAGAAAGGGGAAGGGGGCGCGCTGGAAACACCATATATTTT.

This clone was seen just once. CDR3 sequence (DNA): TGTGCCAGCAGCCCTCGCGGTAGTCTCACTGAAGCTTTCTTT. Protein: CASSPRGSLTEAFF. J is TRBJ1-1 and V is TRBV5-6, with D hard to call. The germline gives CDR1 SGHDT, CDR2 YYEEEE. V lost 4 bases to trimming and J lost 4 bases, with 14 bases between them. This CDR3 comprises 14 residues.

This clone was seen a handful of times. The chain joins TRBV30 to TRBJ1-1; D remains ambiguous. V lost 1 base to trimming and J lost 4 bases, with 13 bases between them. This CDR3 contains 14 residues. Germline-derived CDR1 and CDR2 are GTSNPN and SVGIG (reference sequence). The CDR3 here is CAWSGTTGGTEAFF. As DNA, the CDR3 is TGTGCCTGGAGTGGCACAACGGGTGGCACTGAAGCTTTCTTT.

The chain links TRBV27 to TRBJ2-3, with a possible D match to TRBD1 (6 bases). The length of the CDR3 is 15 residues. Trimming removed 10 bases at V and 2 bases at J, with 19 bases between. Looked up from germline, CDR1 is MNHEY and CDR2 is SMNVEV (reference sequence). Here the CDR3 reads CATVDSGLHTDTQYF. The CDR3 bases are TGTGCCACCGTGGACAGCGGCCTCCACACAGATACGCAGTATTTT.

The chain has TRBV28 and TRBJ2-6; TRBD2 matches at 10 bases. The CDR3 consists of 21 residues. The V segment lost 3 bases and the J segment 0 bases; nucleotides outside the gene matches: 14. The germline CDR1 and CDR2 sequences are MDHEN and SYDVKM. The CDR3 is CASSLFPGPASGGSGANVLTF. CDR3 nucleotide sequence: TGTGCCAGCAGTTTGTTCCCCGGCCCGGCTAGCGGGGGCTCTGGGGCCAACGTCCTGACTTTC.

The CDR3 DNA is TGTGCCAGCAGTGCTTACGGTGAGGGGGAGACTGAAAAACTGTTTTTT. It is translated as CASSAYGEGETEKLFF. The genes are TRBV2 and TRBJ1-4; TRBD1 is a possible D gene (6 bases). V was cut by 4 bases and J by 7 bases, with 19 bases left in between. This CDR3 is built from 16 residues. The germline gives CDR1 SNHLY, CDR2 FYNNEI.

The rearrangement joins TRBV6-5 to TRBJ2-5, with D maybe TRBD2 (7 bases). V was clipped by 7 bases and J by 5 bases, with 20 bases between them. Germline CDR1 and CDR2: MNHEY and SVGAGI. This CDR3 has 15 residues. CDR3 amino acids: CASTPPEGEGETQYF. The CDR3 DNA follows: TGTGCCAGCACCCCACCGGAGGGGGAGGGGGAGACCCAGTACTTC.

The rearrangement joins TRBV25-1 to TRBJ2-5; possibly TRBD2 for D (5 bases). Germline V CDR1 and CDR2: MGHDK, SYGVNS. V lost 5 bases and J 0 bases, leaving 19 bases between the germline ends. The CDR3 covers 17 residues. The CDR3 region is CASSPTRNQPNQETQYF. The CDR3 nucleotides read TGTGCCAGCAGTCCAACTAGAAATCAACCAAACCAAGAGACCCAGTACTTC.

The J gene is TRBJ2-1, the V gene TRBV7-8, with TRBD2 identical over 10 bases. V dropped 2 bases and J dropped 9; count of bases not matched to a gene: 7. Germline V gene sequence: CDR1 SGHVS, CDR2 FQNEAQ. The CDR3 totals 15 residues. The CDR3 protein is CASSLQRGGRGEQFF. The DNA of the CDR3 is TGTGCCAGCAGCTTACAGCGGGGGGGCCGGGGTGAGCAGTTCTTC.

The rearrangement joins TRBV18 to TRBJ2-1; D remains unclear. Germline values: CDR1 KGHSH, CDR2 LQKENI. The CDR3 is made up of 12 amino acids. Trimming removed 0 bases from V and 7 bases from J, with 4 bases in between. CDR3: CASSPPENEQFF. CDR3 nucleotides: TGTGCCAGCTCACCACCTGAGAATGAGCAGTTCTTC.

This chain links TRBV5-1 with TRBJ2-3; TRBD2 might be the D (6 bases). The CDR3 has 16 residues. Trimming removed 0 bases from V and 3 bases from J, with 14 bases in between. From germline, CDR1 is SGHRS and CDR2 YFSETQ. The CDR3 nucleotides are TGCGCCAGCAGCTTGGGGCACGGGGGTCGGACAGATACGCAGTATTTT. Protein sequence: CASSLGHGGRTDTQYF.

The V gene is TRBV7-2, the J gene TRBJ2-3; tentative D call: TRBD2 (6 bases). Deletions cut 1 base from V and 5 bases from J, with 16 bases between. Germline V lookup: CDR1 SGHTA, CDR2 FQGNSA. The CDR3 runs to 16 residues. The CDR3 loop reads CASSLGGVSRGDTQYF. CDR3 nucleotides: TGTGCCAGCAGCTTAGGCGGGGTCTCGAGGGGAGATACGCAGTATTTT.